The clone carrying this TCR beta chain showed up just once. Antigen unknown. The data belong to a study of T cell responses to AZD1222 COVID-19 vaccine. Study-wide findings and caveats: Baseline seropositives among AZD1222 recipients totaled only five to seven. Nearly half of spike-specific TCRs reportedly target unmutated variant regions. It should be noted that donors were predominantly white British and more often female, and clonal diversity was possibly underestimated. Spike-specific TCR depth and breadth grew after two AZD1222 doses.

Between the trimmed V and J ends, which lost 7 bases and 0 bases, there was a span of 13 bases. Germline assignment: CDR1 SGHNT and CDR2 YENEEA. The CDR3 sequence is 15 residues long. The protocol was immunoSEQ multiplex PCR, while the TCRdb copy is restricted to in-frame clones and leaves out a portion. The sample records tens of thousands of clones, 89% being singletons. Sample: peripheral blood, taken on day 0 of MenACWY control vaccination. V usage is TRBV11-3 and J usage is TRBJ2-4, with no clear D. The clonotype comes from an adult in good health. In DNA form, the CDR3 reads TGTGCCAGCAACTCGGAGCAAGGAGCCAAAAACATTCAGTACTTC. Its protein is CASNSEQGAKNIQYF. Full variable domain (missing parts from reference TRBV11-3 and TRBJ2-4): EAGVVQSPRYKIIEKKQPVAFWCNPISGHNTLYWYLQNLGQGPELLIRYENEEAVDDSQLPKDRFSAERLKGVDSTLKIQPAELGDSAVYLCASNSEQGAKNIQYFGAGTRLSVL.